Detailed here is one T cell receptor beta chain. Trimming shortened V by 6 bases and J by 0 bases, and 8 bases separated the two germline ends. CDR1 and CDR2 (germline): MNHNS, SASEGT. This CDR3 is 14 amino acids long. Only in-frame clones appear in the TCRdb table, and some are missing; sequencing was by immunoSEQ multiplex PCR. The sample has 2 million to 2.5 million clones, over 90% seen once; the top ten hold 0.3% to 0.4%. The data stem from a study of shared clonotypes between healthy human individuals. This clonotype was sampled from a man aged 18-30 years in good health. Some clones in this sample may be carry-over from other donors' samples. The chain combines TRBV6-1 with TRBJ1-4; unclear D gene. Input material: naive CD4+ T cells from PBMCs. Subset described: CD45RA+ positively selected. CDR3 region: CASSLGATNEKLFF. The CDR3 DNA follows: TGTGCCAGCAGCTTAGGAGCAACTAATGAAAAACTGTTTTTT.